A single sample is the source of the 10 T cell receptor beta chains below, sequenced in a study of shared clonotypes between healthy human individuals. TCRdb's copy holds only in-frame clones and misses some; the assay was immunoSEQ multiplex PCR. The sample records 1.4 million to 1.5 million clones, around 97% being singletons. Input material: naive CD4+ T cells sorted from blood. The subset is: CD45RA+ positively selected. These receptors were taken from a man aged 25-40 years in good health.

V is TRBV27 and J is TRBJ2-1; tentatively, D is TRBD1 or TRBD2 (6 bases each). Trimming cost V 6 bases and J 4 bases, with 16 bases left between them. The CDR3 consists of 15 residues. Germline V gene lookup returns CDR1 MNHEY and CDR2 SMNVEV (reference sequence). The CDR3 region is CASSFGGPDYNEQFF. In DNA, the CDR3 is TGTGCCAGCAGCTTTGGGGGGCCAGATTACAATGAGCAGTTCTTC.

The chain links TRBV5-5 to TRBJ1-5, with D hard to call. The germline V and J ends were trimmed by 4 bases and 10 bases, with 18 bases remaining between them. CDR1 SGHKS and CDR2 YYEKEE come from the germline V gene (reference sequence). This CDR3 has 14 amino acids. The CDR3 here is CASSGDRGLGPQHF. The CDR3 DNA sequence: TGTGCCAGCAGCGGAGACCGGGGATTGGGTCCCCAGCATTTT.

This chain joins TRBV6-1 and TRBJ2-3; 8 bases match TRBD2. Trimming cost V 11 bases and J 2 bases; bases outside gene matches: 12. The germline V gene encodes CDR1 MNHNS and CDR2 SASEGT. The CDR3 has 15 amino acids. CDR3 sequence reads: CAGAKTSVDTDTQYF. The CDR3 nucleotides are TGTGCCGGCGCGAAGACTAGCGTGGACACAGATACGCAGTATTTT.

This sequence joins TRBV11-2 and TRBJ2-4; D perhaps matches TRBD1 (6 bases). Trimming removed 1 base from V and 5 bases from J, with 9 bases in between. The germline CDR1 and CDR2 sequences are SGHAT and FQNNGV. The CDR3 has 14 amino acids. In DNA form, the CDR3 reads TGTGCCAGCAGCTTAGGACAGGCCCAAAACATTCAGTACTTC. It specifies CASSLGQAQNIQYF.

This chain links TRBV2 with TRBJ2-1; tentatively, D is TRBD1 (5 bases). Looked up from germline, CDR1 is SNHLY and CDR2 is FYNNEI. The CDR3 has 16 residues. Trimming removed 1 base at V and 2 bases at J, with 12 bases between. The CDR3 spells CASSEEGFIPYNEQFF. The DNA of the CDR3 is TGTGCCAGCAGTGAAGAGGGGTTTATCCCCTACAATGAGCAGTTCTTC.

This chain uses TRBV6-1 with TRBJ1-5; D is unresolved. The CDR3 totals 12 residues. The germline V gene encodes CDR1 MNHNS and CDR2 SASEGT. With 8 bases removed from V and 5 bases from J, the gap between germline ends came to 10 bases. The chain's CDR3 is CASCQNYQPQHF. The CDR3 DNA reads TGTGCCAGCTGCCAAAACTATCAGCCCCAGCATTTT.

The J gene is TRBJ2-1, the V gene TRBV4-1, with D tentatively TRBD2 (5 bases). Trimming shortened V by 0 bases and J by 9 bases, and 12 bases separated the two germline ends. Germline assignment: CDR1 MGHRA and CDR2 YSYEKL. There are 14 residues in the CDR3. The CDR3 DNA is TGCGCCAGCAGCCAAGATCGCGGGTTTAGTGAGCAGTTCTTC. This sequence encodes CASSQDRGFSEQFF.

This chain links TRBV10-3 with TRBJ1-2; possible D gene TRBD1, 5 bases. The CDR3 is made up of 13 amino acids. Germline CDR1 and CDR2: ENHRY and SYGVKD. Trimming removed 3 bases from V and 8 bases from J, with 13 bases in between. Here the CDR3 DNA reads TGTGCCATCAGTGACGGGACGGCCAGAGGCTACACCTTC. It yields the protein CAISDGTARGYTF.

The gene calls are TRBV28 and TRBJ2-3, with 9 bases lining up with TRBD1. This CDR3 region has 15 residues. V was clipped by 3 bases and J by 3 bases; unmatched bases: 4. Germline lookup yields CDR1 MDHEN and CDR2 SYDVKM. The CDR3 nucleotides read TGTGCCAGCAGTTTCGGGGACAGGGAAACAGATACGCAGTATTTT. Protein product: CASSFGDRETDTQYF.

The chain combines TRBV9 with TRBJ1-3; D call uncertain. V lost 4 bases and J lost 0, with 8 bases in between. Germline assignment: CDR1 SGDLS and CDR2 YYNGEE. The CDR3 has 14 amino acids. CDR3 in DNA: TGTGCCAGCAGCTCCCGGCCCTCTGGAAACACCATATATTTT. As protein: CASSSRPSGNTIYF.